The 7 T cell receptor beta chains in this list originate from one sample, sequenced in a study of T cells in Graves' hyperthyroidism and ophthalmopathy. Amplification yielded TCR beta CDR3 regions, with RNA transcripts as the source. A set of HTBI primers served as the primers for a first-round RT-PCR of the TCR CDR3. TCRdb reprocessed the multiplex PCR reads with MiXCR, giving one entry per CDR3 protein. The sample lists 500,000 or so distinct CDR3 sequences, about 15% occurring once. Sequencing was performed on blood. These receptors came from a woman aged 18 to 35 with Graves' ophthalmopathy.

The chain couples TRBV7-2 to TRBJ2-3, with TRBD1 matching over 7 bases. Germline values: CDR1 SGHTA, CDR2 FQGNSA. The J segment lost 1 base and the V segment lost 4 bases, leaving 2 bases of the junction unmatched. CDR3 length: 14 amino acids. DNA for the CDR3: TGTGCCAGCAGCTCCGACAGGGGCACAGATACGCAGTATTTT. Protein: CASSSDRGTDTQYF. Combining the CDR3 with reference TRBV7-2 and TRBJ2-3 gives the whole variable domain GAGVSQSPSNKVTEKGKDVELRCDPISGHTALYWYRQSLGQGLEFLIYFQGNSAPDKSGLPSDRFSAERTGGSVSTLTIQRTQQEDSAVYLCASSSDRGTDTQYFGPGTRLTVL.

The J gene is TRBJ2-1, the V gene TRBV11-2; TRBD2 agrees at 7 bases. Germline values: CDR1 SGHAT, CDR2 FQNNGV. V was pared by 3 bases and J by 7 bases, with 6 bases of the junction left unmatched. The CDR3 loop spans 14 amino acids. CDR3 sequence reads: CASSFNAGDNEQFF. Written as DNA, the CDR3 is TGTGCCAGCAGCTTCAATGCGGGAGATAATGAGCAGTTCTTC.

The table lists this clonotype with many counts. The chain joins TRBV6-1 to TRBJ2-7; 11 bases are shared with TRBD1. This CDR3 is 15 amino acids long. Germline loops: CDR1 MNHNS, CDR2 SASEGT. Trimming took 7 bases from V and 1 from J; bases not matched to a gene: 6. CDR3 nucleotide sequence: TGTGCCAGCAAAGCCGGGACAGGGGGATCCTACGAGCAGTACTTC. Amino acids: CASKAGTGGSYEQYF.

The chain combines TRBV2 with TRBJ1-2; 9 bases line up with TRBD1. Looked up from germline, CDR1 is SNHLY and CDR2 is FYNNEI. V was clipped by 4 bases and J by 7 bases; unmatched bases: 7. CDR3 length: 14 residues. CDR3 residues: CASSGTGGFPGYTF. The CDR3 DNA is TGTGCCAGCAGTGGTACAGGGGGCTTCCCTGGCTACACCTTC.

This clonotype was recorded many times. This chain connects TRBV30 to TRBJ1-1; TRBD1 matches 9 bases. J was trimmed by 5 bases and V by 2 bases; bases with no gene match: 9. Germline loops: CDR1 GTSNPN, CDR2 SVGIG (reference sequence). The CDR3 contains 15 residues. Written as DNA, the CDR3 is TGTGCCTGGAGTACAGGGGGCGGTGGGGAAACTGAAGCTTTCTTT. This codes for CAWSTGGGGETEAFF. Full variable domain (missing parts from reference TRBV30 and TRBJ1-1): SQTIHQWPATLVQPVGSPLSLECTVEGTSNPNLYWYRQAAGRGLQLLFYSVGIGQISSEVPQNLSASRPQDRQFILSSKKLLLSDSGFYLCAWSTGGGGETEAFFGQGTRLTVV.

In this sample, this clonotype turned up many times. This rearrangement joins TRBV7-8 to TRBJ1-2, with D perhaps TRBD1 (5 bases). V was clipped by 2 bases and J by 5 bases, with 12 bases between them. This CDR3 is built from 14 residues. Germline loops: CDR1 SGHVS, CDR2 FQNEAQ. The chain's CDR3 is CASSLCVGTYGYTF. CDR3 nucleotide sequence: TGTGCCAGCAGCTTATGCGTAGGGACTTATGGCTACACCTTC.

In its sample, this clonotype was seen many times. This chain uses TRBV27 with TRBJ2-2; the D gene is possibly TRBD1 (5 bases). The CDR3 runs 19 residues. Trimming removed 6 bases from V and 3 bases from J, with 26 bases in between. Germline loops: CDR1 MNHEY, CDR2 SMNVEV (reference sequence). The CDR3 region has the DNA TGTGCCAGCAGCCCTGACCGCCGTCAGGAAAGGGGCGACACCGGGGAGCTGTTTTTT. Protein product: CASSPDRRQERGDTGELFF.